One and the same sample provided the 18 T cell receptor beta chains below, sequenced in a study of cytotoxic CD8 clonotypes in ibrutinib-treated CLL. Profiled with immunoSEQ multiplex PCR; TCRdb holds only in-frame clones, not every one. In the table there are roughly 110,000 clones, about 58% of which are singletons. The starting material was PBMCs, obtained after 24 months of ibrutinib treatment. The receptors derive from a human donor with chronic lymphocytic leukemia.

The chain recombines TRBV5-1 with TRBJ1-4, with D maybe TRBD1 (5 bases). The CDR3 loop spans 14 amino acids. The germline V gene has CDR1 SGHRS and CDR2 YFSETQ. V lost 0 bases to trimming and J lost 2 bases, with 5 bases between them. Here the CDR3 reads CASSLGQTNEKLFF. CDR3 sequence (DNA): TGCGCCAGCAGCTTGGGACAGACTAATGAAAAACTGTTTTTT.

The chain couples TRBV7-2 to TRBJ2-3; 8 nucleotides agree with TRBD2. From germline, CDR1 is SGHTA and CDR2 FQGNSA. The CDR3 runs to 16 residues. V lost 0 bases to trimming and J lost 5 bases; unmatched junction nucleotides: 7. CDR3 residues: CASSLAIGGGLDTQYF. DNA of the CDR3: TGTGCCAGCAGCTTAGCGATTGGCGGGGGGTTAGATACGCAGTATTTT.

The rearrangement uses TRBV6-5 and TRBJ1-4, with D possibly being TRBD1 (5 bases). This CDR3 contains 14 residues. The germline V gene encodes CDR1 MNHEY and CDR2 SVGAGI. The ends were cut back, 2 bases at V and 8 bases at J, with 12 bases in the middle. The CDR3 coding sequence is TGTGCCAGCAGTTACGGGGGGGTCGGAGAAAAACTGTTTTTT. It is translated as CASSYGGVGEKLFF.

This clone has only a few counts. The rearrangement joins TRBV10-3 to TRBJ2-7; TRBD1 or TRBD2 may be the D gene (5 bases each). This CDR3 is 12 amino acids long. Germline values: CDR1 ENHRY, CDR2 SYGVKD. Trimming took off 11 bases at V and 0 bases at J, with 11 bases between the two ends. CDR3 sequence: CAGGGTSYEQYF. The CDR3 bases are TGTGCCGGGGGTGGAACCTCCTACGAGCAGTACTTC.

This clone has a handful of counts. Here the CDR3 DNA reads TGTGCCAGCAGCGGGGGGGATGGCACTGAAGCTTTCTTT. Amino acids: CASSGGDGTEAFF. The V and J genes are TRBV9 and TRBJ1-1; tentatively, D is TRBD1 (5 bases). The germline CDR1 and CDR2 sequences are SGDLS and YYNGEE. Trimming pared 3 bases from V and 4 bases from J, leaving 10 bases between. The CDR3 totals 13 residues.

The J gene is TRBJ1-2, the V gene TRBV5-1; 9 bases map to TRBD1. Germline trimming cut 2 bases from V and 6 bases from J; bases unmatched to any gene: 8. This CDR3 is 15 amino acids long. The germline V gene has CDR1 SGHRS and CDR2 YFSETQ. The CDR3 DNA follows: TGCGCCAGCAGCTTACTGACAGGGGGAATGGATGGCTACACCTTC. It yields the protein CASSLLTGGMDGYTF.

This chain uses TRBV2 with TRBJ1-3; D is perhaps TRBD1 (5 bases). The CDR3 runs 16 residues. CDR1 is SNHLY and CDR2 is FYNNEI in the germline V gene. V was pared by 7 bases and J by 0 bases, with 16 bases between. CDR3 nucleotides: TGTGCCAGCATGGCAGGGCTACTGGACTCTGGAAACACCATATATTTT. Its protein product is CASMAGLLDSGNTIYF.

In its sample, this clone was seen a few times. The chain carries TRBV5-1 and TRBJ2-7; 8 bases are a match to TRBD1. The trim removed 4 bases at V and 7 bases at J, leaving 7 bases unmatched. The CDR3 is 13 residues long. Germline assignment: CDR1 SGHRS and CDR2 YFSETQ. DNA of the CDR3: TGCGCCAGCAGCCCCGGACAGGGATGGGAGCAGTACTTC. It specifies CASSPGQGWEQYF.

This chain uses TRBV7-2 with TRBJ1-4, with a weak D call TRBD1 (5 bases). CDR1 is SGHTA and CDR2 is FQGNSA in the germline V gene. Trimming pared 1 base from V and 11 bases from J, leaving 14 bases between. The CDR3 totals 14 residues. The chain's CDR3 is CASSLDGGAVKLFF. The CDR3 bases are TGTGCCAGCAGCTTAGATGGAGGGGCGGTCAAACTGTTTTTT.

This clone has more than one count but fewer than ten. The rearrangement uses TRBV29-1 and TRBJ2-3, with 12 bases lining up with TRBD1. V trimming: 4 bases; J trimming: 2 bases; junction bases outside the gene matches: 4. The CDR3 consists of 15 residues. Per the germline V gene, CDR1 is SQVTM and CDR2 is ANQGSEA. The CDR3 coding sequence is TGCAGCGTTGGCCGGGACAGGGGGCCCACAGATACGCAGTATTTT. Its protein is CSVGRDRGPTDTQYF.

This chain links TRBV2 with TRBJ1-1; D may be TRBD1 (5 bases). The V and J ends lost 4 bases and 4 bases respectively, with 10 bases between them. Germline CDR1 reads SNHLY; CDR2 reads FYNNEI. CDR3 length: 13 residues. In DNA form, the CDR3 reads TGTGCCAGCAGTGCTAGGGGAAGCACTGAAGCTTTCTTT. This translates into CASSARGSTEAFF.

In DNA, the CDR3 is TGTGCCACACTCGGGCCCTACGAGCAGTACTTC. This sequence encodes CATLGPYEQYF. The gene calls are TRBV6-1 and TRBJ2-7; no definite D call. Trimming took 10 bases from V and 2 from J, leaving 9 bases between them. Germline CDR1 MNHNS, CDR2 SASEGT. CDR3 size: 11 residues.

The chain uses TRBV4-1 and TRBJ2-3, with D unclear. Trimming shortened V by 1 base and J by 6 bases, and 2 bases separated the two germline ends. The CDR3 is 11 amino acids. The germline gives CDR1 MGHRA, CDR2 YSYEKL. The CDR3 nucleotides are TGCGCCAGCAGCCAAGGGGATACGCAGTATTTT. Translation: CASSQGDTQYF.

The CDR3 DNA sequence: TGCGCCAGCAAGCGGGCCTCAGATACGCAGTATTTT. This encodes CASKRASDTQYF. The V call is TRBV10-1, the J call TRBJ2-3; D is possibly TRBD2 (6 bases). The CDR3 totals 12 residues. The V end lost 7 bases, the J end lost 4 bases, and 9 bases lay between the germline ends. The germline V gene encodes CDR1 WNHNN and CDR2 SYGVQD (reference sequence).

In its sample, this clone was seen many times. The gene calls are TRBV18 and TRBJ2-7; 8 bases are a match to TRBD1. This CDR3 region has 14 residues. V lost 4 bases to trimming and J lost 5 bases; unmatched junction nucleotides: 7. Per germline, CDR1 KGHSH and CDR2 LQKENI. Written as DNA, the CDR3 is TGTGCCAGCTCACGGGGGCAGGGGGCAGACGAGCAGTACTTC. It codes for CASSRGQGADEQYF. Full variable domain (rest looked up from reference TRBV18 and TRBJ2-7): NAGVMQNPRHLVRRRGQEARLRCSPMKGHSHVYWYRQLPEEGLKFMVYLQKENIIDESGMPKERFSAEFPKEGPSILRIQQVVRGDSAAYFCASSRGQGADEQYFGPGTRLTVT.

In its sample, this clone was seen once. This could be a read error, since a much larger clone is one nucleotide away. The chain recombines TRBV6-1 with TRBJ2-3, with TRBD1 matching over 9 bases. This CDR3 spans 16 amino acids. The germline V gene encodes CDR1 MNHNS and CDR2 SASEGT. V was clipped by 2 bases and J by 6 bases; unmatched bases: 9. CDR3 amino acids: CASSEKGDRGSDTQYF. The CDR3 nucleotides read TGTGCCAGCAGTGAAAAGGGTGACAGGGGGTCGGATACGCAGTATTTT.

The chain couples TRBV7-2 to TRBJ2-7, with 9 nucleotides matching TRBD2. V dropped 2 bases and J dropped 1; count of bases not matched to a gene: 3. There are 15 residues in the CDR3. CDR1 and CDR2 from the germline V gene are SGHTA and FQGNSA. The CDR3 DNA sequence: TGTGCCAGCAGCTTATCGACTAGCGGATCCTACGAGCAGTACTTC. The encoded protein is CASSLSTSGSYEQYF.

This clone appeared many times. Other DNA sequences in this specimen translate into the identical CDR3. V usage is TRBV27 and J usage is TRBJ2-3; D not certain. Germline V gives CDR1 MNHEY, CDR2 SMNVEV (reference sequence). The CDR3 has 14 amino acids. Between the trimmed V and J ends, which lost 3 bases and 2 bases, there was a span of 9 bases. CDR3 nucleotides: TGTGCCAGCAGTTTGTCGCCCCTCACAGATACGCAGTATTTT. It translates to CASSLSPLTDTQYF.